The T cell receptor (beta chain) under discussion was sequenced for a study of blood T cell repertoires in COVID-19. Across the study: The study drew acute and convalescent COVID-19 samples from the United States, Italy and Spain. Sources were T cells, B-cell-depleted T cells, or PBMCs; the material itself was cDNA or gDNA.

This CDR3 has 14 amino acids. Germline CDR1 reads LNHDA; CDR2 reads SQIVND (reference sequence). V gave up 3 bases and J gave up 8 bases, with 16 bases separating them. Original data processing: The assay estimated nucleated cells by amplifying reference gene primers. Method: immunoSEQ multiplex PCR; TCRdb's copy keeps in-frame clones and lacks some. The D gene and trimming were derived from the DNA, and the V and J assignments and clone size from that table. Of approximately 71,000 clones in the sample, 65% to 80% are singletons; the top ten hold roughly 29%. The rearrangement joins TRBV19 to TRBJ1-2; a possible D gene is TRBD1 (6 bases). The specimen sequenced was peripheral blood. The TCR originated in a man aged 55 to 70 with active or convalescent COVID-19. The CDR3 is CASSIDLGHPGYTF. In nucleotides, the CDR3 is TGTGCCAGTAGTATCGATCTGGGACACCCCGGCTACACCTTC.